These T cell receptor beta chains were read from a single sample in a study of cytomegalovirus exposure and HLA in healthy donors. Clones were sequenced by immunoSEQ multiplex PCR, and TCRdb holds only the in-frame ones, with some missing. The repertoire holds 140,000 or so clones, with around 90% as singletons. Material: PBMCs. These receptors originate from a man aged 18-30 years in good health and CMV-seropositive. CDR3s include the opening cysteine and the closing phenylalanine or tryptophan. The D gene is left open where the match is weak. The size field is filled for only some rows; it gives once, few, many or a size class.

J: TRBJ2-1; V: TRBV2; size: NA; D: NA; CDR3: CSGGTYNEQFF; DNA: TGTTCGGGCGGGACCTACAATGAGCAGTTCTTC
J: TRBJ1-1; V: TRBV5-4; size: NA; D: NA; CDR3: CASSLEQGTEAFF; DNA: TGTGCCAGCAGCTTGGAACAGGGCACTGAAGCTTTCTTT
J: TRBJ2-1; V: TRBV30; size: NA; D: TRBD1; CDR3: CAWRGQGSSSYNEQFF; DNA: TGTGCCTGGAGGGGACAGGGGTCGAGCTCCTACAATGAGCAGTTCTTC
J: TRBJ2-3; V: TRBV10-2; size: NA; D: NA; CDR3: CASWGILSTDTQYF; DNA: TGCGCCAGCTGGGGCATCCTTAGCACAGATACGCAGTATTTT
J: TRBJ1-1; V: TRBV7-9; size: few; D: NA; CDR3: CASSLSRVTEAFF; DNA: TGTGCCAGCAGCTTGAGCAGGGTCACTGAAGCTTTCTTT
J: TRBJ2-1; V: TRBV29-1; size: NA; D: TRBD2; CDR3: CSVGLPAGVIGEQFF; DNA: TGCAGCGTTGGACTCCCAGCGGGAGTCATAGGTGAGCAGTTCTTC
J: TRBJ1-6; V: TRBV5-1; size: NA; D: NA; CDR3: CASSLEGSPLHF; DNA: TGCGCCAGCAGCCTCGAGGGTTCACCCCTCCACTTT
J: TRBJ1-5; V: TRBV7-2; size: once; D: NA; CDR3: CASSQGQFNQPQHF; DNA: TGTGCCAGCAGCCAAGGACAGTTCAATCAGCCCCAGCATTTT
J: TRBJ2-1; V: TRBV2; size: NA; D: TRBD1; CDR3: CASSWTGYNEQFF; DNA: TGTGCCAGCAGCTGGACAGGGTACAATGAGCAGTTCTTC
J: TRBJ1-6; V: TRBV28; size: NA; D: NA; CDR3: CASKLDSYNSPLHF; DNA: TGTGCCAGCAAGTTGGACAGCTATAATTCACCCCTCCACTTT
J: TRBJ2-7; V: TRBV11-2; size: NA; D: NA; CDR3: CASSFESPGYEQYF; DNA: TGTGCCAGCAGCTTCGAGTCCCCAGGCTACGAGCAGTACTTC
J: TRBJ2-1; V: TRBV10-3; size: NA; D: TRBD2; CDR3: CATERGRGNEQFF; DNA: TGTGCCACCGAGCGGGGGAGAGGTAATGAGCAGTTCTTC
J: TRBJ2-1; V: TRBV5-6; size: NA; D: TRBD2; CDR3: CASDSGRAFGEQFF; DNA: TGTGCCAGCGATAGCGGGAGGGCCTTTGGCGAGCAGTTCTTC
J: TRBJ1-4; V: TRBV18; size: NA; D: TRBD1; CDR3: CASSPGTGPYEKLFF; DNA: TGTGCCAGCTCACCAGGGACAGGGCCGTATGAAAAACTGTTTTTT
J: TRBJ1-5; V: TRBV30; size: NA; D: TRBD1; CDR3: CAWSAGTGVYQPQHF; DNA: TGTGCCTGGAGTGCCGGGACAGGGGTTTATCAGCCCCAGCATTTT
J: TRBJ1-6; V: TRBV6-5; size: NA; D: TRBD1; CDR3: CASSTDRGLNSPLHF; DNA: TGTGCCAGCAGTACGGACAGGGGGCTAAATTCACCCCTCCACTTT
J: TRBJ2-7; V: TRBV4-1; size: NA; D: TRBD2; CDR3: CASSHQTSGYEQYF; DNA: TGCGCCAGCAGCCATCAAACTAGCGGGTACGAGCAGTACTTC
J: TRBJ2-1; V: TRBV20-1; size: once; D: NA; CDR3: CSANQREQFF; DNA: TGCAGTGCCAACCAGCGGGAGCAGTTCTTC
J: TRBJ1-1; V: TRBV6-5; size: few; D: TRBD1; CDR3: CASSNGQGEAFF; DNA: TGTGCCAGCAGTAATGGACAGGGTGAAGCTTTCTTT
J: TRBJ1-2; V: TRBV21-1; size: NA; D: NA; CDR3: CASSRLSGQGDSWNGYTF; DNA: TGTGCCAGCAGCAGGCTTTCGGGACAGGGGGACTCATGGAATGGCTACACCTTC
J: TRBJ2-7; V: TRBV11-1; size: few; D: NA; CDR3: CASSPMTSSYEQYF; DNA: TGTGCCAGCAGCCCTATGACTAGTTCCTACGAGCAGTACTTC